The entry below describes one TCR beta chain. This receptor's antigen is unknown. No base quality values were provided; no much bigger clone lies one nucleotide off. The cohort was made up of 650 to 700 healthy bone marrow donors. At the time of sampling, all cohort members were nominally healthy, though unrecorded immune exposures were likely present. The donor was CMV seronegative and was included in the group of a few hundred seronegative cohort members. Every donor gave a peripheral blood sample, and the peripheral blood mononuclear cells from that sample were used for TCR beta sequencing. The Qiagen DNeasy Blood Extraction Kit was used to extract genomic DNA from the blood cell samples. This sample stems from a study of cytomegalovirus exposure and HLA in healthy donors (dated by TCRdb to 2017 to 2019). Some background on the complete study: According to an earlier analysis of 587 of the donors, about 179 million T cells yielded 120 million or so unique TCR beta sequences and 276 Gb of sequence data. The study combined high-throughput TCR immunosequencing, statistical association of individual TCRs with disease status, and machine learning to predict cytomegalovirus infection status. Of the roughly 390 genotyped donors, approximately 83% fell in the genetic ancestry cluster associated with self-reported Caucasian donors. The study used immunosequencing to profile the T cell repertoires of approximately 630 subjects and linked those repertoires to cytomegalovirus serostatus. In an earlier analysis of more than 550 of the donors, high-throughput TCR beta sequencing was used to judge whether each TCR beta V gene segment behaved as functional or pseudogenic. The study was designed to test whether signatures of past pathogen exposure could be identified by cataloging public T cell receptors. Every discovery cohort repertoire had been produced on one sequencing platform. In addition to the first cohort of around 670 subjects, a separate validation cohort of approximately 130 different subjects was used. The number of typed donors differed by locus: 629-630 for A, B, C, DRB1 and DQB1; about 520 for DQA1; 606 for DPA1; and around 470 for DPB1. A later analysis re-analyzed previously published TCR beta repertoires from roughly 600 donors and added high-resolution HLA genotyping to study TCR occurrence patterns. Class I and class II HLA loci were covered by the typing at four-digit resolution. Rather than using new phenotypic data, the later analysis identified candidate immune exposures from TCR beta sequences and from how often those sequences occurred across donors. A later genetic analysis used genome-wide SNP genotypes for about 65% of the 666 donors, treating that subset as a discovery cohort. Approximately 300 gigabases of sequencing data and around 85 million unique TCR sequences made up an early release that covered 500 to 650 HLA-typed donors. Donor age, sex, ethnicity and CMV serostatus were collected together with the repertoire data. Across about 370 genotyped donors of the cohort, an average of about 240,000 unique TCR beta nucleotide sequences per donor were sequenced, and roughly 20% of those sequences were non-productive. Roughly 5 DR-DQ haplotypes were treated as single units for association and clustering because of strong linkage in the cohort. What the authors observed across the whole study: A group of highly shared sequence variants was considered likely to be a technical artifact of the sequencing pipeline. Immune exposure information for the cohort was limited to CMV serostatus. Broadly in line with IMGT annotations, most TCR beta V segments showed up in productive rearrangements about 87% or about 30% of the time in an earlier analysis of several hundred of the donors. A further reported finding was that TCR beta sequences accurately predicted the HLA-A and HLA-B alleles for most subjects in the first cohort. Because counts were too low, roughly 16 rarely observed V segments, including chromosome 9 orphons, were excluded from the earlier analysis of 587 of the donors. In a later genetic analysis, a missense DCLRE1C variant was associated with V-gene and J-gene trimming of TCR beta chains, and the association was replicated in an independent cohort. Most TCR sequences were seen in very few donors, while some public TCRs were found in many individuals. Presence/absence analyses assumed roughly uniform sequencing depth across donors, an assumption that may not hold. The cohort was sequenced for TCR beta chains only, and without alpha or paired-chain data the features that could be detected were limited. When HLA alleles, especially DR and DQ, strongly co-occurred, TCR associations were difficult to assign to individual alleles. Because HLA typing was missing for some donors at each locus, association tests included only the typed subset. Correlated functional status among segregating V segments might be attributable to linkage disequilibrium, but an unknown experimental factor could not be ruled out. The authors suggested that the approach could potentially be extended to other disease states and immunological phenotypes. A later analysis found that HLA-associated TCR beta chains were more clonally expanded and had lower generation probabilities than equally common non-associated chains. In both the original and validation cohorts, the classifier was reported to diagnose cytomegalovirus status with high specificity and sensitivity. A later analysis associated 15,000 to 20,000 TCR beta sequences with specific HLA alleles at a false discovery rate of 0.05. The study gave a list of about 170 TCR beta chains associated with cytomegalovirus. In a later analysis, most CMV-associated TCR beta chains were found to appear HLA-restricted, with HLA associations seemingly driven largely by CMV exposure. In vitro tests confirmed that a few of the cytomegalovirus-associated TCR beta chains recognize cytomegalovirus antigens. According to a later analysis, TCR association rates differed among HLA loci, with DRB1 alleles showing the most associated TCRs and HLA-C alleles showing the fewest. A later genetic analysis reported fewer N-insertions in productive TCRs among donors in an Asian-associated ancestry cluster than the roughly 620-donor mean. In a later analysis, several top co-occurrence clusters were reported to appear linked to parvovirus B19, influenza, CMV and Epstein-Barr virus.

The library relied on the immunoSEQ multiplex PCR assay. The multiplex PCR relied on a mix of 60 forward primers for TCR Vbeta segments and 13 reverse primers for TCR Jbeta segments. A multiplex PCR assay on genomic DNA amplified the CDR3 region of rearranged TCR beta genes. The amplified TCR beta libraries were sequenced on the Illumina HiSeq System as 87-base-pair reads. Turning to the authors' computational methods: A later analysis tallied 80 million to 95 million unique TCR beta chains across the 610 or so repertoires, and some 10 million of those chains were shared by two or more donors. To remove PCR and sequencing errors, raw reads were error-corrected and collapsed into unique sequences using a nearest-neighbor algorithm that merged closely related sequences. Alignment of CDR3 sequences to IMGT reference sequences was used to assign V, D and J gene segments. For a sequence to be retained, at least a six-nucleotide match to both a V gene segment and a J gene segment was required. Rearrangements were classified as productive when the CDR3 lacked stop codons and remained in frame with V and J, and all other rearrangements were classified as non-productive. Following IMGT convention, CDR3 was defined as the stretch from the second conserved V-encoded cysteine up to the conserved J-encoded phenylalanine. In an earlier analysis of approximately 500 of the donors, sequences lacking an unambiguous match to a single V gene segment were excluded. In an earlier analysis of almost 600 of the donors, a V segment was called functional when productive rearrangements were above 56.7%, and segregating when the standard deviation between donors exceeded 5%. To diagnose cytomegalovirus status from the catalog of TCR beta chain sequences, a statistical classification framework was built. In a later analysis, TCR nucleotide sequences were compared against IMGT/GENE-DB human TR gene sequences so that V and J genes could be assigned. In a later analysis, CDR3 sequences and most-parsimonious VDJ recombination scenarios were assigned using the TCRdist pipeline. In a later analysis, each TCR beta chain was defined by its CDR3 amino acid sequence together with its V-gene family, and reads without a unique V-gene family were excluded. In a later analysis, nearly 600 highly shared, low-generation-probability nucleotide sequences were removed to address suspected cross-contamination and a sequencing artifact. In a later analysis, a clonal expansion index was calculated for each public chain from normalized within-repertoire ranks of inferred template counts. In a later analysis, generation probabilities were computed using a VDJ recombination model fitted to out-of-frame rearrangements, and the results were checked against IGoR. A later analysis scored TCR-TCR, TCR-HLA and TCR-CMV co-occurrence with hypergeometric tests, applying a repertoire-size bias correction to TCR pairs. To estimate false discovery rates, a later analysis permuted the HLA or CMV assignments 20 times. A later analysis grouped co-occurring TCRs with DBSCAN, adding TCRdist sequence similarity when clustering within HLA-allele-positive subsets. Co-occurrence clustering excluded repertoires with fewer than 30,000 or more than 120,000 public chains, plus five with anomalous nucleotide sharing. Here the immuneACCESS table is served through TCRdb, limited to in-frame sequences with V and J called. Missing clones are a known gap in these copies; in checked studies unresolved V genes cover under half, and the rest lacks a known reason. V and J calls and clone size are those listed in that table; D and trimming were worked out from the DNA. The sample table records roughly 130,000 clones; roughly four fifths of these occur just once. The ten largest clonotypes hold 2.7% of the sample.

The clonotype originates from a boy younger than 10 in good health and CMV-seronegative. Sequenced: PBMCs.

The sequenced DNA is TGTGCCAGCAGTTTACAGGGGGGGAACACCGGGGAGCTGTTTTTT. This sequence encodes CASSLQGGNTGELFF. The chain was built from TRBV6-1 and TRBJ2-2; 8 middle bases align to TRBD1. The germline V and J ends show losses of 5 bases and 1 base respectively, and no gene match explains 3 bases of the junction. The CDR3 goes from the cysteine to the phenylalanine over 15 residues. Only CDR3 DNA remains: 45 bases, in frame from the first base. The germline V gene gives CDR1 as MNHNS and CDR2 as SASEGT.